This is a list of T cell receptor beta chains from one sample in a study of T cell responses to AZD1222 COVID-19 vaccine. The data were produced by immunoSEQ multiplex PCR, yet TCRdb's version contains in-frame clones alone and is incomplete. Of some 190,000 clones in the sample, roughly 94% were seen once. The sample here was peripheral blood, taken 28 days after the second dose of the MenACWY control vaccine. These receptors originate from an adult who received the MenACWY meningococcal vaccine as a control. CDR3s include the opening cysteine and the closing phenylalanine or tryptophan. The order of the fields is J gene, V gene, D gene, clone size, CDR3 DNA, CDR3 protein. A D gene is named only where the DNA matches it firmly. Rows give clone size only sometimes, using once, few, many, or a class for an expanded clone.

TRBJ2-5 | TRBV7-2 | TRBD2 | . | TGTGCCAGCAGCCCCCCCGGGACTAGCGGGAGTTCACAAGAGACCCAGTACTTC | CASSPPGTSGSSQETQYF
TRBJ2-7 | TRBV28 | . | . | TGTGCCAGCAGTTTACCCCAGGGTGCCATCTACGAGCAGTACTTC | CASSLPQGAIYEQYF
TRBJ2-2 | TRBV7-3 | TRBD1 | . | TGTGCCAGCAGCTCGTTACAGGGGCGCGGGGAGCTGTTTTTT | CASSSLQGRGELFF
TRBJ2-1 | TRBV19 | . | . | TGTGCCAGTAGAGAGGCGGGCAACAATGAGCAGTTCTTC | CASREAGNNEQFF
TRBJ2-3 | TRBV10-3 | TRBD2 | once | TGTGCCATCAGTGAGCCGGGACTAAACACAGATACGCAGTATTTT | CAISEPGLNTDTQYF
TRBJ2-2 | TRBV7-3 | TRBD1 | . | TGTGCCAGCAGCTCAGGGACAGATTCGGACAGCGGGGAGCTGTTTTTT | CASSSGTDSDSGELFF
TRBJ2-7 | TRBV9 | . | . | TGTGCCAGCGCCGCTAGCGATAGTTGGTACGAGCAGTACTTC | CASAASDSWYEQYF
TRBJ2-2 | TRBV28 | . | . | TGTGCCAGCAGCCTGGGGGGTTTCAGGGGCCCCTTTCGGACCGGGGAGCTGTTTTTT | CASSLGGFRGPFRTGELFF
TRBJ2-5 | TRBV19 | . | . | TGTGCCAGTAGTTCAAACCAGGGTTGGGAGACCCAGTACTTC | CASSSNQGWETQYF
TRBJ2-7 | TRBV3-1/TRBV3-2 | TRBD2 | . | TGTGCCAGCAGCCGAGCGGGGGGCTACGAGCAGTACTTC | CASSRAGGYEQYF
TRBJ1-2 | TRBV28 | . | once | TGTGCCAGCAGCGCCGGGACACAGTATGGCTACACCTTC | CASSAGTQYGYTF
TRBJ2-3 | TRBV27 | . | . | TGTGCCAGCAGTTTGGGGGTTACCAGCACAGATACGCAGTATTTT | CASSLGVTSTDTQYF
TRBJ1-1 | TRBV28 | TRBD1 | . | TGTGCCAGCAGTTCTCAGGGGGCTGGGACTGAAGCTTTCTTT | CASSSQGAGTEAFF
TRBJ1-1 | TRBV4-2 | . | . | TGTGCCAGCAGCCAATCGGGGGGTGTCGTTATCGGAGCTTTCTTT | CASSQSGGVVIGAFF
TRBJ2-7 | TRBV21-1 | . | . | TGTGCCAGGAGGGGGGTGTGGGAGCAGTACTTC | CARRGVWEQYF
TRBJ2-7 | TRBV6-5 | . | . | TGTGCCAGCAGTTACCCAGCAGGCGAGCAGTACTTC | CASSYPAGEQYF
TRBJ1-2 | TRBV28 | . | . | TGTGCCAGCATGGGGCAGGGCCCCGGCGGGTATGGCTACACCTTC | CASMGQGPGGYGYTF
TRBJ1-2 | TRBV2 | . | . | TGTGCCAGCAGTGCAGAGGGGGACTATGGCTACACCTTC | CASSAEGDYGYTF
TRBJ2-7 | TRBV29-1 | TRBD2 | . | TGCAGCGTCAGCGGGGGCAGCTCCTACGAGCAGTACTTC | CSVSGGSSYEQYF
TRBJ1-3 | TRBV6-5 | . | . | TGTGCCAGCACCCTCAAGGACTCTGGAAACACCATATATTTT | CASTLKDSGNTIYF
TRBJ2-3 | TRBV7-9 | . | . | TGTGCCAGCAGCTTAGCGGTCGGGGCAGATACGCAGTATTTT | CASSLAVGADTQYF
TRBJ1-6 | TRBV19 | . | . | TGTGCCAGTAAAGAGGATAGGGGATTTGGTTCACCCCTCCACTTT | CASKEDRGFGSPLHF
TRBJ1-1 | TRBV7-6 | . | . | TGTGCCAGCAGCTTAGATTGGGGAGTGGGAATGAACACTGAAGCTTTCTTT | CASSLDWGVGMNTEAFF
TRBJ2-1 | TRBV18 | . | . | TGTGCCAGCTCATCGACCACCTACAATGAGCAGTTCTTC | CASSSTTYNEQFF
TRBJ2-1 | TRBV15 | TRBD2 | . | TGTGCCACCAGCAGAGATCATAGCGGGAGGGCTGACAATGAGCAGTTCTTC | CATSRDHSGRADNEQFF
TRBJ1-4 | TRBV28 | . | . | TGTGCCAGCAGTCCCATCAGGACTAGGGACTTTATTGCAACTAATGAAAAACTGTTTTTT | CASSPIRTRDFIATNEKLFF
TRBJ2-1 | TRBV9 | . | . | TGTGCCAGCAGCGTAGCGGGCATCAGCTACAATGAGCAGTTCTTC | CASSVAGISYNEQFF
TRBJ2-1 | TRBV3-1/TRBV3-2 | . | . | TGTGCCAGCAGCCTCACAGGACATAACTACAATGAGCAGTTCTTC | CASSLTGHNYNEQFF
TRBJ1-2 | TRBV7-2 | . | . | TGTGCCAGCAGCTTAGCGGGCACGCCGGGCTATGGCTACACCTTC | CASSLAGTPGYGYTF
TRBJ1-5 | TRBV11-2 | . | . | TGTGCCAGCAGCTTAGGAGGGTTAAGAAATCAGCCCCAGCATTTT | CASSLGGLRNQPQHF
TRBJ1-1 | TRBV19 | . | . | TGTGCCAGTAGTATGGGAGGCGGGGGAGGTACTGAAGCTTTCTTT | CASSMGGGGGTEAFF
TRBJ1-1 | TRBV6-6 | TRBD1 | . | TGTGCCAGCAGTTACAGCCCCTCAGGGGGGACTGAAGCTTTCTTT | CASSYSPSGGTEAFF
TRBJ2-1 | TRBV27 | . | few | TGTGCCAGCAGTCCTCTGGGGGCCCGCTCCTACAATGAGCAGTTCTTC | CASSPLGARSYNEQFF
TRBJ1-5 | TRBV27 | . | . | TGTGCCAGCAGGCCTCCCCTCGAGGATCTAGAGCATTTT | CASRPPLEDLEHF
TRBJ1-1 | TRBV5-6 | . | . | TGTGCCAGCAGCTTGGTATCAGGGTTCACTATGAACACTGAAGCTTTCTTT | CASSLVSGFTMNTEAFF
TRBJ1-5 | TRBV18 | . | once | TGTGCCAGCTCACCCGGGACAAGTGGCAATCAGCCCCAGCATTTT | CASSPGTSGNQPQHF
TRBJ1-1 | TRBV5-4 | . | . | TGTGCCAGCAGCTTGGCCGAGATAGGCACTGAAGCTTTCTTT | CASSLAEIGTEAFF
TRBJ1-5 | TRBV30 | . | . | TGTGCCTGGAGTGCGGCCTATAATCAGCCCCAGCATTTT | CAWSAAYNQPQHF
TRBJ2-1 | TRBV30 | TRBD1 | . | TGTGCCTGGAGTGCCTCCGGGACAGTATACAATGAGCAGTTCTTC | CAWSASGTVYNEQFF
TRBJ2-7 | TRBV6-5 | TRBD2 | . | TGTGCCAGCAGTTACAGGGGACTAGCGGGAGCTAACGAGCAGTACTTC | CASSYRGLAGANEQYF
TRBJ1-2 | TRBV5-1 | . | few | TGCGCCAGCAGCTTATCGGGAGGAGGCGACGGCGGCTACACCTTC | CASSLSGGGDGGYTF
TRBJ2-7 | TRBV3-1/TRBV3-2 | . | . | TGTGCCAGCAGCCAAGATCGCGAGCAGTACTTC | CASSQDREQYF
TRBJ2-1 | TRBV5-4 | . | . | TGTGCCAGCAGCTTGGACTCTGGTGAGCAGTTCTTC | CASSLDSGEQFF
TRBJ2-3 | TRBV28 | TRBD1 | . | TGTGCCAGCAGTTCCGGACAGGGGGATACGCAGTATTTT | CASSSGQGDTQYF
TRBJ1-1 | TRBV27 | . | few | TGTGCCAGCAGTTTAGTTCCGAACACTGAAGCTTTCTTT | CASSLVPNTEAFF
TRBJ2-7 | TRBV7-6 | TRBD2 | . | TGTGCCAGCAGCTCTGGAAGGCGGGAGATAAACGAGCAGTACTTC | CASSSGRREINEQYF
TRBJ2-3 | TRBV10-3 | . | once | TGTGCCACCCAGGGAGATACTAGCACAGATACGCAGTATTTT | CATQGDTSTDTQYF
TRBJ1-1 | TRBV29-1 | . | . | TGCAGCGTTGTCCAACAGATGAACACTGAAGCTTTCTTT | CSVVQQMNTEAFF
TRBJ2-1 | TRBV6-2/TRBV6-3 | TRBD2 | . | TGTGCCAGCAGTTACCCAACCTCCGGACTAGCGGGGGGGTACAATGAGCAGTTCTTC | CASSYPTSGLAGGYNEQFF
TRBJ2-7 | TRBV21-1 | . | . | TGTGCCAGCAGAAGCAAAGGGACAGGGAACGCCTACGAGCAGTACTTC | CASRSKGTGNAYEQYF
TRBJ2-3 | TRBV2 | TRBD1 | . | TGTGCCAGCAGTGCAATACAGGGGCCAAAAGATACGCAGTATTTT | CASSAIQGPKDTQYF